This paragraph covers one T cell receptor beta chain sequence. What it binds is unknown. All of the isolated RNA was reverse transcribed, so expressed TCRB transcripts were sequenced. The data were produced by immunoSEQ multiplex PCR, yet TCRdb's version contains in-frame clones alone and is incomplete. The sample records about 640,000 clones, 12% being singletons. This specimen comes from a study of beta chain features in type 1 diabetes. V lost 0 bases and J lost 2, with 17 bases in between. Germline-derived CDR1 and CDR2 are MGHRA and YSYEKL. The CDR3 length is 17 residues. CD4+ naive, central memory, regulatory and stem cell-like memory cells were sorted via CD45RO/CCR7/CD25/CD127/CD95/CD27. The study's findings and limits: Within each of all four CD4+ subsets, Type 1 diabetes patients had TCRB CDR3s that were moderately but significantly shorter. The study found fewer insertions and more deletions at VDJ junctions in type 1 diabetes patients. Whether TCRB rearrangement is influenced by HLA type was left unresolved in this analysis.

Sample: naive CD4+ T cells from blood. The source of this sequence is a man aged 25 to 40 with type 1 diabetes. This rearrangement joins TRBV4-1 to TRBJ2-7, with D maybe TRBD2 (5 bases). In nucleotides, the CDR3 is TGCGCCAGCAGCCAAGATTCGGGGTCGAGGGCCCCCTACGAGCAGTACTTC. The encoded protein is CASSQDSGSRAPYEQYF.